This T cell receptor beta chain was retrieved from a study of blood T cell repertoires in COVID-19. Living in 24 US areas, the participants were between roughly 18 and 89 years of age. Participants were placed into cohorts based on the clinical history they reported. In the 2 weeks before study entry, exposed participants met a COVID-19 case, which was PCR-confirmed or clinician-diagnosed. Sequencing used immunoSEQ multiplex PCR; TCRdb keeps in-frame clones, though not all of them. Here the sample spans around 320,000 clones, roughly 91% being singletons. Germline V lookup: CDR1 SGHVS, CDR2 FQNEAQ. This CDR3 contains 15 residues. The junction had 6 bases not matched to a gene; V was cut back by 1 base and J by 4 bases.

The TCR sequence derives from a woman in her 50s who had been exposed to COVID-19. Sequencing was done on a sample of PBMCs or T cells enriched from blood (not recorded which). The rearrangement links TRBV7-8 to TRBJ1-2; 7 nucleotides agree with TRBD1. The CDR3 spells CASSLVEGARYGYTF. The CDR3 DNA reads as TGTGCCAGCAGCTTAGTGGAGGGGGCGCGCTATGGCTACACCTTC.